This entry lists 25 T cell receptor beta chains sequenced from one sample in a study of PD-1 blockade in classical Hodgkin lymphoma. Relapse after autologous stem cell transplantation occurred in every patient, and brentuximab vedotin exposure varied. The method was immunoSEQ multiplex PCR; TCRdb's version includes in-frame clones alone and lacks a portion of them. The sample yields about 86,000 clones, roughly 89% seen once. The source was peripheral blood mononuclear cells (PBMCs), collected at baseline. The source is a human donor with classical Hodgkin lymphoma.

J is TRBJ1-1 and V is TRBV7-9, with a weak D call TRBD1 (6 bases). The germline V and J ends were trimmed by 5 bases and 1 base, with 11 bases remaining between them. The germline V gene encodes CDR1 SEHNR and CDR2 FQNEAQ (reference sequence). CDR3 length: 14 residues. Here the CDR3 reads CASSPGTPNTEAFF. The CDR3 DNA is TGTGCCAGCAGCCCCGGGACACCGAACACTGAAGCTTTCTTT.

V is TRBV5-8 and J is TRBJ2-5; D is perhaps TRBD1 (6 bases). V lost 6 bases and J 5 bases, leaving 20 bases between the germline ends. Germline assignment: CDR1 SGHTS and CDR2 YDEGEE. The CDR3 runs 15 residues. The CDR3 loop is CASTQAGARGETQYF. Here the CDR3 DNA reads TGTGCCAGCACCCAAGCTGGGGCGAGGGGGGAGACCCAGTACTTC.

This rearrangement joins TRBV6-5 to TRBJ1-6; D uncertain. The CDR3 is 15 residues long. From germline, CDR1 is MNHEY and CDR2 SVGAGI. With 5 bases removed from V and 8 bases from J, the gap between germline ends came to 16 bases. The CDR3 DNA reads TGTGCCAGCAGTCCCTTACTCGCGGAATATTCACCCCTCCACTTT. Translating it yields CASSPLLAEYSPLHF.

The CDR3 is CASSQDWPGASYGYTF. In DNA, the CDR3 is TGTGCCAGCAGCCAAGATTGGCCAGGGGCGTCCTATGGCTACACCTTC. This chain uses TRBV4-2 with TRBJ1-2; perhaps TRBD1 as D (6 bases). This CDR3 is 16 amino acids long. Trimming shortened V by 0 bases and J by 4 bases, and 15 bases separated the two germline ends. CDR1 is LGHNA, CDR2 YNFKEQ, per germline.

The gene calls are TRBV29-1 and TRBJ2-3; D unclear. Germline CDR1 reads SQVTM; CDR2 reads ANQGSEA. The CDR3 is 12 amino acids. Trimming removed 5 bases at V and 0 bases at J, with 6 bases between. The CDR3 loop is CSVTTSTDTQYF. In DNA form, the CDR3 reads TGCAGCGTTACGACTAGCACAGATACGCAGTATTTT.

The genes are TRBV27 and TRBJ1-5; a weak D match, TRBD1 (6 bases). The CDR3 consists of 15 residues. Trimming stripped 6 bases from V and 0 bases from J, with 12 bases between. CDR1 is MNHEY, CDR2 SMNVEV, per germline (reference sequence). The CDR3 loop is CASSLDRDSNQPQHF. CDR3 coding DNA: TGTGCCAGCAGCTTGGACAGAGATAGCAATCAGCCCCAGCATTTT.

CDR3 in DNA: TGTGCCAGTAGTACTACCCTGGAGATAGAGACCCAGTACTTC. Translating gives CASSTTLEIETQYF. The chain couples TRBV19 to TRBJ2-5; no clear D gene. Trimming took off 4 bases at V and 4 bases at J, with 13 bases between the two ends. CDR1 LNHDA and CDR2 SQIVND come from the germline V gene (reference sequence). The CDR3 sequence is 14 residues long.

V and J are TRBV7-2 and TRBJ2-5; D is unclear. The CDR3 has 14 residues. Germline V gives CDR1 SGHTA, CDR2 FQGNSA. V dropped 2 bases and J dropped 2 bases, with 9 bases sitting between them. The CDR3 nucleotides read TGTGCCAGCAGCTTAAGATTAAGTCAAGAGACCCAGTACTTC. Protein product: CASSLRLSQETQYF.

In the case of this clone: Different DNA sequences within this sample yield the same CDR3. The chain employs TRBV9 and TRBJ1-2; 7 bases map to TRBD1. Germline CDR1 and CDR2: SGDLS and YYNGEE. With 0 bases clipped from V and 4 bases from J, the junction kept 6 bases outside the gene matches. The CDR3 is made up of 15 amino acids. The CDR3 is CASSVGQGVGYGYTF. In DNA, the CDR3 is TGTGCCAGCAGCGTAGGGCAGGGGGTAGGCTATGGCTACACCTTC. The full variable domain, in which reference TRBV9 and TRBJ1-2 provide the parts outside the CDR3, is DSGVTQTPKHLITATGQRVTLRCSPRSGDLSVYWYQQSLDQGLQFLIQYYNGEERAKGNILERFSAQQFPDLHSELNLSSLELGDSALYFCASSVGQGVGYGYTFGSGTRLTVV.

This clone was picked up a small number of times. The CDR3 here is CASSHRDMGSYEQYF. CDR3 sequence (DNA): TGCGCCAGCAGTCACCGTGACATGGGTTCCTACGAGCAGTACTTC. This rearrangement joins TRBV23-1 to TRBJ2-7; no clear D. TRBV23-1 is classed as an ORF, of uncertain function. V was trimmed by 3 bases and J by 1 base, leaving 13 bases between them. CDR3 length: 15 amino acids.

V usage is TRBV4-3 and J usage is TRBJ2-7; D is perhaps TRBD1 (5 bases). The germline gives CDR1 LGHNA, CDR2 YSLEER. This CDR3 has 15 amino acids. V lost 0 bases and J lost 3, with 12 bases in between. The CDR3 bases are TGCGCCAGCAGCCAAGATGAAGGGGCCCTCTACGAGCAGTACTTC. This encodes CASSQDEGALYEQYF.

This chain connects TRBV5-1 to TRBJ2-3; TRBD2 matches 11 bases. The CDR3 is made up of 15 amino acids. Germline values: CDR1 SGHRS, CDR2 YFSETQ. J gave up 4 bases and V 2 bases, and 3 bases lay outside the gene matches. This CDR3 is CASSLLAGAADTQYF. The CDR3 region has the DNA TGCGCCAGCAGCTTACTAGCGGGAGCCGCAGATACGCAGTATTTT.

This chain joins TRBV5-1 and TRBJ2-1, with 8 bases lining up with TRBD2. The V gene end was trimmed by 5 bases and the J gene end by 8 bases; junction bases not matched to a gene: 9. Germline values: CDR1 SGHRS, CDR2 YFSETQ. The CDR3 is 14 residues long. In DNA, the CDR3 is TGCGCCAGCAGGCTATCGACTAGCGACGATGAGCAGTTCTTC. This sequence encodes CASRLSTSDDEQFF.

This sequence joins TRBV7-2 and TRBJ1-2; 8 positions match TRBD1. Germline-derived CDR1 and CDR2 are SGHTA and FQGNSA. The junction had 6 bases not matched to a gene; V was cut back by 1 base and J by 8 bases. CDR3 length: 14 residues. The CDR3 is CASSLERRGRGYTF. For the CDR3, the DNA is TGTGCCAGCAGCTTAGAGCGCAGGGGGCGAGGCTACACCTTC.

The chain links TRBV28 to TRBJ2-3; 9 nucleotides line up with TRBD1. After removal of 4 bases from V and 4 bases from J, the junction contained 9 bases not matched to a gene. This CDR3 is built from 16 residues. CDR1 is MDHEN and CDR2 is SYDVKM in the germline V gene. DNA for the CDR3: TGTGCCAGCAGTTCTCTGGGACAGGGAAATTCAGATACGCAGTATTTT. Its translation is CASSSLGQGNSDTQYF.

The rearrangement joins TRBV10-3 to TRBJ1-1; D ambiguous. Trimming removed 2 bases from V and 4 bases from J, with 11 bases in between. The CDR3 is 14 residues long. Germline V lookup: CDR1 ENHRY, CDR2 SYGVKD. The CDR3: CAISETHRGTEAFF. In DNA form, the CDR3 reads TGTGCCATCAGTGAGACACACCGAGGCACTGAAGCTTTCTTT.

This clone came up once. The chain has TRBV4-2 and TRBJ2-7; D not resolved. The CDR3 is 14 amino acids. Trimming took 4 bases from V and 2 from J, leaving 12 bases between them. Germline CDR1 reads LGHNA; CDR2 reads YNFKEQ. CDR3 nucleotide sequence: TGTGCCAGCAGCCCCCTAACTGAGACCTACGAGCAGTACTTC. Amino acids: CASSPLTETYEQYF.

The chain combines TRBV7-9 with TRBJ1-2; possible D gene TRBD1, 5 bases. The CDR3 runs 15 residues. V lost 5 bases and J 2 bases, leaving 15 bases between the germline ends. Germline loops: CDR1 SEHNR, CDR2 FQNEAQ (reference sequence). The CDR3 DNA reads TGTGCCAGCAGCAGCGTGCCGGGACCCAACTATGGCTACACCTTC. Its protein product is CASSSVPGPNYGYTF.

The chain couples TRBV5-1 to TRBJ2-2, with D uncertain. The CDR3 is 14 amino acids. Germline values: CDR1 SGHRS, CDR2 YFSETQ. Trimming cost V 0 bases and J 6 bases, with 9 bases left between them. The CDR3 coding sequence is TGCGCCAGCAGCTTGGCCCTAGGGTCCGGGGAGCTGTTTTTT. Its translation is CASSLALGSGELFF.

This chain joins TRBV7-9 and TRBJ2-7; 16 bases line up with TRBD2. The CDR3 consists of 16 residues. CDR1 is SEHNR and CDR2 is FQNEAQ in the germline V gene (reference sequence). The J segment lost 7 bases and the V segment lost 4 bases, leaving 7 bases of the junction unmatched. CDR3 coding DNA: TGTGCCAGCAGCTCAGGGACTAGCGGGAGGGCGGAAGAGCAGTACTTC. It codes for CASSSGTSGRAEEQYF.

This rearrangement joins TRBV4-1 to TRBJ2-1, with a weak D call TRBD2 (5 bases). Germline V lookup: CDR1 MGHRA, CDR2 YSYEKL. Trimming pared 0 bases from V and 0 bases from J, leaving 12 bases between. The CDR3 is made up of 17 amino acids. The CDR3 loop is CASSQDYVGSSYNEQFF. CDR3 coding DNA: TGCGCCAGCAGCCAAGATTATGTGGGGAGCTCCTACAATGAGCAGTTCTTC.

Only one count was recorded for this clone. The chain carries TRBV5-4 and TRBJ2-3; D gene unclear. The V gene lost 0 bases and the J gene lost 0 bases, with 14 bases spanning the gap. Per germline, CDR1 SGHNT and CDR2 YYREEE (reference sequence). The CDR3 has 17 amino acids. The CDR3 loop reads CASSLDSVRASTDTQYF. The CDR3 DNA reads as TGTGCCAGCAGCTTGGATTCGGTTAGAGCCAGCACAGATACGCAGTATTTT.

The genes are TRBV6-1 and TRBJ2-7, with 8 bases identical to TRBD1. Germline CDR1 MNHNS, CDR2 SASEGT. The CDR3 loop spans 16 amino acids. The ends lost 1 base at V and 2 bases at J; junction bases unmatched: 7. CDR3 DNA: TGTGCCAGCAGTGAAGTTTTCAGGGACAGGACCTACGAGCAGTACTTC. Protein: CASSEVFRDRTYEQYF.

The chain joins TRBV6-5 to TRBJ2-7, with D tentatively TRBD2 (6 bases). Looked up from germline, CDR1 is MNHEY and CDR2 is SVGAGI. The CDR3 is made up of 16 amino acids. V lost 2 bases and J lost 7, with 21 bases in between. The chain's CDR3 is CASSYKGPRGYTEQYF. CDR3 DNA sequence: TGTGCCAGCAGTTACAAGGGACCTCGGGGGTATACAGAGCAGTACTTC.

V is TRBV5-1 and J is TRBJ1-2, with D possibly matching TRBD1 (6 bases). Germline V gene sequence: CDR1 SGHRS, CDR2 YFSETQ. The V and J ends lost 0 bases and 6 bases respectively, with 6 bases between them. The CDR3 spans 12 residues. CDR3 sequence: CASSLDRDGYTF. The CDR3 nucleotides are TGCGCCAGCAGCTTGGACAGGGATGGCTACACCTTC.